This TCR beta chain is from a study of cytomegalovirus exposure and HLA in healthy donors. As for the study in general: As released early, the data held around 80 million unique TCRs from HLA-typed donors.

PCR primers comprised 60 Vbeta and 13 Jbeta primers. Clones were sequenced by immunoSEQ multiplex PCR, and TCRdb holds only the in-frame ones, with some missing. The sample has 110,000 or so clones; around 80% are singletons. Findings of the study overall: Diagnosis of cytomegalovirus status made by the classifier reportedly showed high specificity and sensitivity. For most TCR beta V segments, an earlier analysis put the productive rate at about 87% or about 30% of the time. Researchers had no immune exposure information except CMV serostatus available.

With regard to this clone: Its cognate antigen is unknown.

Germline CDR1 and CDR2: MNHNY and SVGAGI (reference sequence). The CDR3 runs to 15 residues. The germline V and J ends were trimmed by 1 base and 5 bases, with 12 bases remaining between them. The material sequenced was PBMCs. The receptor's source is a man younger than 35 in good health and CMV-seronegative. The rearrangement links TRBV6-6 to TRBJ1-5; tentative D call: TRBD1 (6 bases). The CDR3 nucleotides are TGTGCCAGCAGTTACTTGGGGGCGCGAGATCAGCCCCAGCATTTT. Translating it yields CASSYLGARDQPQHF.